The rows below give T cell receptor beta chains drawn from one sample of a study of T-cell reconstitution after alpha-beta-depleted transplantation in children. TCRdb independently ran MiXCR on the PCR reads; one entry per CDR3 protein. Among about 1,000,000 distinct CDR3 sequences listed, roughly 31% were seen once. This material consisted of PBMCs, mostly from graft donor cells, taken 360 days after TCRalphabeta/CD19-depleted stem cell transplant. The receptors derive from a boy under two years old who had a stem cell transplant for SCID, so the T cells may come from the graft donor. Both conserved end residues are part of each CDR3. The D gene is left open where the match is weak. The listing skips clone size in some rows; elsewhere it reads once, few, many or a size class.

j_call clone_size d_call v_call cdr3_aa cdr3_nt
TRBJ2-1 few - TRBV5-5 CASSPFFAGLYNEQFF TGTGCCAGCAGCCCTTTTTTCGCAGGGCTTTACAATGAGCAGTTCTTC
TRBJ2-1 - TRBD2 TRBV27 CASSVTSGGVNEQFF TGTGCCAGCAGTGTGACTAGCGGGGGGGTAAATGAGCAGTTCTTC
TRBJ2-5 - - TRBV15 CATSRDRASETQYF TGTGCCACCAGCAGAGATCGAGCTAGTGAGACCCAGTACTTC
TRBJ2-2 - - TRBV7-9 CASSSRLFASGTGELFF TGTGCCAGCAGCTCAAGGCTATTCGCGTCGGGCACCGGGGAGCTGTTTTTT
TRBJ2-1 few TRBD1 TRBV10-1 CASSFGTGSGEQFF TGCGCCAGCAGCTTCGGGACAGGGTCCGGTGAGCAGTTCTTC
TRBJ2-7 - - TRBV2 CASRGAWYEQYF TGTGCCAGCAGAGGGGCATGGTACGAGCAGTACTTC
TRBJ1-2 - TRBD1 TRBV5-1 CASTLVQGAQGDGYTF TGCGCCAGCACCTTGGTCCAGGGGGCGCAGGGAGATGGCTACACCTTC
TRBJ2-7 - - TRBV10-3 CAISPGTGYEQYF TGTGCCATCAGTCCCGGGACTGGCTACGAGCAGTACTTC
TRBJ2-1 - TRBD2 TRBV7-8 CASSSRQRGPRNEQFF TGTGCCAGCAGCTCCCGCCAGCGGGGGCCGAGGAATGAGCAGTTCTTC
TRBJ2-1 - TRBD1 TRBV30 CAWKVWTGFGEQFF TGTGCCTGGAAGGTGTGGACAGGTTTTGGTGAGCAGTTCTTC
TRBJ2-5 - - TRBV9 CASSPSAGGSGETQYF TGTGCCAGCAGCCCCTCGGCCGGGGGCAGTGGAGAGACCCAGTACTTC
TRBJ2-2 - TRBD1 TRBV2 CASSGQGLASGELFF TGTGCCAGCAGTGGACAGGGATTGGCGTCCGGGGAGCTGTTTTTT
TRBJ2-2 few - TRBV20-1 CSTDSGTGELFF TGCAGTACCGATTCGGGCACCGGGGAGCTGTTTTTT
TRBJ1-3 - - TRBV7-8 CASSLASPGVSGNTIYF TGTGCCAGCAGCTTAGCGTCCCCAGGAGTATCTGGAAACACCATATATTTT
TRBJ2-7 few TRBD2 TRBV27 CASSPGRGLYEQYF TGTGCCAGCAGTCCCGGGAGGGGGTTGTACGAGCAGTACTTC
TRBJ1-1 few - TRBV5-6 CASSVTLAANTEAFF TGTGCCAGCAGTGTGACCCTGGCGGCGAACACTGAAGCTTTCTTT
TRBJ2-5 - TRBD1 TRBV7-2 CASSIGAQRQGETQYF TGTGCCAGCAGTATAGGGGCTCAGCGACAGGGAGAGACCCAGTACTTC
TRBJ2-3 many TRBD2 TRBV28 CASSSGLAGGTDTQYF TGTGCCAGCAGCTCGGGACTAGCGGGGGGCACAGATACGCAGTATTTT
TRBJ1-5 - - TRBV5-1 CASSFFGDQPQHF TGCGCCAGCAGCTTTTTCGGCGATCAGCCCCAGCATTTT
TRBJ2-1 few TRBD1 TRBV9 CASSVSRGSYNEQFF TGTGCCAGCAGCGTAAGCAGGGGGTCTTACAATGAGCAGTTCTTC
TRBJ2-3 - - TRBV5-1 CASSLNRPADTQYF TGCGCCAGCAGCTTGAACAGGCCAGCAGATACGCAGTATTTT
TRBJ2-3 few TRBD1 TRBV20-1 CSARGSPGQGLISPDTQYF TGCAGTGCTAGAGGCTCCCCGGGACAGGGGTTGATATCGCCAGATACGCAGTATTTT
TRBJ1-1 - TRBD1 TRBV19 CASMGSGTVNTEAFF TGTGCCAGTATGGGGTCCGGGACAGTGAACACTGAAGCTTTCTTT
TRBJ2-2 - - TRBV2 CASSRTVPRYGELFF TGTGCCAGCAGCCGGACGGTTCCGCGTTACGGGGAGCTGTTTTTT
TRBJ2-1 - - TRBV12-3/TRBV12-4 CASSPTGPSSYNEQFF TGTGCCAGCAGTCCTACAGGGCCCAGCTCCTACAATGAGCAGTTCTTC
TRBJ1-3 - - TRBV5-1 CASSLGARQSSGNTIYF TGCGCCAGCAGCTTGGGAGCGAGGCAATCCTCTGGAAACACCATATATTTT
TRBJ2-5 - - TRBV5-1 CASSWAPPGGETQYF TGCGCCAGCAGCTGGGCCCCGCCAGGCGGAGAGACCCAGTACTTC
TRBJ1-1 few TRBD1 TRBV20-1 CSASGDSLNTEAFF TGCAGTGCTAGTGGGGACAGCCTTAACACTGAAGCTTTCTTT
TRBJ2-7 - TRBD2 TRBV28 CASSLQMGSGGRTYEQYF TGTGCCAGCAGTTTACAGATGGGATCGGGGGGGCGAACCTACGAGCAGTACTTC
TRBJ2-5 - TRBD1 TRBV20-1 CSARDLRGLLETQYF TGCAGTGCTAGAGATCTTAGGGGGCTATTGGAGACCCAGTACTTC
TRBJ2-7 few TRBD2 TRBV3-1 CASSHSGMTYEQYF TGTGCCAGCAGCCATAGCGGGATGACCTACGAGCAGTACTTC
TRBJ2-7 few TRBD1 TRBV5-5 CASSLLGQGVYEQYF TGTGCCAGCAGCTTGTTAGGACAGGGGGTCTACGAGCAGTACTTC
TRBJ2-2 - - TRBV5-1 CASRFGGGVNTGELFF TGCGCCAGCAGGTTCGGCGGGGGCGTAAACACCGGGGAGCTGTTTTTT
TRBJ2-7 - - TRBV28 CASTWSQVRGEQYF TGTGCCAGCACCTGGAGCCAGGTTCGAGGCGAGCAGTACTTC
TRBJ2-1 - - TRBV20-1 CSASHRGRGSEQFF TGCAGTGCTAGTCATAGGGGGCGGGGAAGTGAGCAGTTCTTC
TRBJ2-6 - TRBD1 TRBV20-1 CSAQRQGPSSGANVLTF TGCAGTGCCCAGAGACAGGGGCCTTCCTCTGGGGCCAACGTCCTGACTTTC
TRBJ2-7 few - TRBV20-1 CSARDRGKQYF TGCAGTGCTAGAGATCGGGGGAAGCAGTACTTC
TRBJ2-3 - TRBD2 TRBV4-2 CASSQGPAGSTDTQYF TGTGCCAGCAGCCAAGGACCAGCGGGGAGCACAGATACGCAGTATTTT
TRBJ1-1 few - TRBV12-3/TRBV12-4 CASYLPGSSGTEAFF TGTGCCAGCTATCTGCCGGGTTCGTCGGGCACTGAAGCTTTCTTT
TRBJ2-3 few TRBD2 TRBV29-1 CSSASGGGPDTQYF TGCAGCTCTGCTAGCGGGGGGGGTCCAGATACGCAGTATTTT
TRBJ2-2 few - TRBV29-1 CSVGPGHTGELFF TGCAGCGTGGGGCCGGGGCACACCGGGGAGCTGTTTTTT
TRBJ2-2 - TRBD1 TRBV5-1 CASTLVGGHTGELFF TGCGCCAGCACTTTGGTAGGGGGCCACACCGGGGAGCTGTTTTTT